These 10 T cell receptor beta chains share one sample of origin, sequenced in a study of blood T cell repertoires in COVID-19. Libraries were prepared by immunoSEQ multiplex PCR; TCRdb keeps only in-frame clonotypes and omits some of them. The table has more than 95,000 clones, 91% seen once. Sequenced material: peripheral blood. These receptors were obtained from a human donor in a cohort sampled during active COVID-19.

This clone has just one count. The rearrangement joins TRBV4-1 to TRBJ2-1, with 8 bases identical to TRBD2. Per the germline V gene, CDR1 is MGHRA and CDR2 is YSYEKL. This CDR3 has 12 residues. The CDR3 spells CASTAGDNEQFF. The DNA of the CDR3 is TGCGCTTCCACAGCGGGGGACAATGAGCAGTTCTTC.

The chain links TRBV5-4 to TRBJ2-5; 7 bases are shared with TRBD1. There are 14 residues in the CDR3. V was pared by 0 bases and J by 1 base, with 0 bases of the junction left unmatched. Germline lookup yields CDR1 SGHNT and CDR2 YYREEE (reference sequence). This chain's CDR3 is CASSLGQGQETQYF. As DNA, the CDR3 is TGTGCCAGCAGCTTGGGACAGGGCCAAGAGACCCAGTACTTC.

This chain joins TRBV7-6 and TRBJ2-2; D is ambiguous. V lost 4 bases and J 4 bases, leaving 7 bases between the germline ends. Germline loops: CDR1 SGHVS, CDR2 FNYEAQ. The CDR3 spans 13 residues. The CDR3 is CASSSQRTGELFF. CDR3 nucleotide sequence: TGTGCCAGCAGCTCCCAGCGCACCGGGGAGCTGTTTTTT.

The CDR3 loop is CASSRRGEAFF. The CDR3 DNA sequence: TGTGCCAGCAGCCGGCGGGGGGAAGCTTTCTTT. V and J are TRBV7-9 and TRBJ1-1; tentative D call: TRBD1 (5 bases). Per germline, CDR1 SEHNR and CDR2 FQNEAQ (reference sequence). The CDR3 extends over 11 amino acids. The V end lost 5 bases, the J end lost 8 bases, and 9 bases lay between the germline ends.

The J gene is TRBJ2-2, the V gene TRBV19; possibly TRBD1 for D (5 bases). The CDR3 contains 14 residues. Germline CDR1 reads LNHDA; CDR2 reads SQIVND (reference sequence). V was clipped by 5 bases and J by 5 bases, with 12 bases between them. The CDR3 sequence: CASSGQGITGELFF. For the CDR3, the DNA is TGTGCCAGTAGTGGGCAGGGAATTACCGGGGAGCTGTTTTTT.

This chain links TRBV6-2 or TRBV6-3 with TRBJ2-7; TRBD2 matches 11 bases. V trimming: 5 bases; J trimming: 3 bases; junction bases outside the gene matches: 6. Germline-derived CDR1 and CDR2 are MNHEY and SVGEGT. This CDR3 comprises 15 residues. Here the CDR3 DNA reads TGTGCCAGCAGTGACGGGACTAGCGGCCTCTACGAGCAGTACTTC. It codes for CASSDGTSGLYEQYF.

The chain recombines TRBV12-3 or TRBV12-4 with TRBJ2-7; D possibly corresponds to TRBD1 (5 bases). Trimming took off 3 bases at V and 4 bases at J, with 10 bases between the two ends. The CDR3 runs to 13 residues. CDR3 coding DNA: TGTGCCAGCAGTTTGACAGATTCGTACGAGCAGTACTTC. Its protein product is CASSLTDSYEQYF.

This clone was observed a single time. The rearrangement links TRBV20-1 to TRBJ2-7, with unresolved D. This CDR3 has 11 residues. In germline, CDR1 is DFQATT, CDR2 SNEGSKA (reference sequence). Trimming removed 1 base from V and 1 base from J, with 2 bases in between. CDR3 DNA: TGCAGTGCTAGAGTATCCTACGAGCAGTACTTC. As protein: CSARVSYEQYF.

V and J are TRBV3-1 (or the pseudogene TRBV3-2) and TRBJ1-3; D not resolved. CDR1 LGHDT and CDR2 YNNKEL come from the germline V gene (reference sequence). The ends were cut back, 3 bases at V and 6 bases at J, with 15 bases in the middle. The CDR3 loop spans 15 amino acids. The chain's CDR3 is CASSQASRIANTIYF. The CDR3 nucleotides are TGTGCCAGCAGCCAGGCCTCCAGGATCGCAAACACCATATATTTT.

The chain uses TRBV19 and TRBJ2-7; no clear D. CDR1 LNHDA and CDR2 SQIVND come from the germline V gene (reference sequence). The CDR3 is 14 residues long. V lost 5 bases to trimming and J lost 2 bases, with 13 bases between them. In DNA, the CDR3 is TGTGCCAGTAGTCCCGGGTCTGCGGCCTACGAGCAGTACTTC. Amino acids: CASSPGSAAYEQYF.